Presented here are 13 T cell receptor beta chains from one specimen sequenced in a study of blood T cell repertoires in COVID-19. Sequencing used immunoSEQ multiplex PCR; TCRdb keeps in-frame clones, though not all of them. The top ten clones hold 1.5% to 2% of a sample with nearly 400,000 clones, roughly 89% of them seen once. Sample: PBMCs or T cells enriched from blood (not recorded which). The receptor set was obtained from a woman in her 30s who had recovered from COVID-19.

The chain links TRBV11-2 to TRBJ1-3, with a weak D call TRBD1 (6 bases). V lost 6 bases and J 7 bases, leaving 19 bases between the germline ends. The length of the CDR3 is 15 residues. CDR1 SGHAT and CDR2 FQNNGV come from the germline V gene. The CDR3 protein is CASSLSQGIGNTIYF. DNA of the CDR3: TGTGCCAGCAGTTTGAGTCAGGGGATCGGCAACACCATATATTTT.

Here the CDR3 reads CASSLPGGGTGELFF. For the CDR3, the DNA is TGTGCCAGCAGCTTACCGGGAGGAGGCACCGGGGAGCTGTTTTTT. J is TRBJ2-2 and V is TRBV7-2; 7 nucleotides line up with TRBD2. This CDR3 is built from 15 residues. V shed 2 bases, J shed 4 bases, and the junction held 4 bases outside the gene matches. CDR1 SGHTA and CDR2 FQGNSA come from the germline V gene.

The V gene is TRBV9, the J gene TRBJ2-5, with 7 bases that match TRBD2. The germline CDR1 and CDR2 sequences are SGDLS and YYNGEE. This CDR3 is 13 amino acids long. With 4 bases clipped from V and 5 bases from J, the junction kept 5 bases outside the gene matches. Written as DNA, the CDR3 is TGTGCCAGCAGCCCAGGGACTACGGAGACCCAGTACTTC. Protein product: CASSPGTTETQYF.

This chain uses TRBV6-5 with TRBJ2-3; D not resolved. Trimming removed 6 bases from V and 0 bases from J, with 13 bases in between. The CDR3 runs to 15 residues. Germline-derived CDR1 and CDR2 are MNHEY and SVGAGI. CDR3 sequence reads: CASSKTTRSTDTQYF. In DNA, the CDR3 is TGTGCCAGCAGCAAAACTACTCGTAGCACAGATACGCAGTATTTT.

The J gene is TRBJ2-7, the V gene TRBV5-5; tentative D call: TRBD1 (5 bases). In germline, CDR1 is SGHKS, CDR2 YYEKEE (reference sequence). V shed 0 bases and J shed 3 bases, with 13 bases lying between them. The CDR3 consists of 15 residues. The CDR3 DNA is TGTGCCAGCAGCTTGGAGGCAGGGATCGTCTACGAGCAGTACTTC. Translation gives CASSLEAGIVYEQYF.

This chain connects TRBV5-6 to TRBJ2-5; D remains unclear. With 5 bases removed from V and 3 bases from J, the gap between germline ends came to 11 bases. The CDR3 loop spans 13 amino acids. Looked up from germline, CDR1 is SGHDT and CDR2 is YYEEEE. CDR3: CASRDGREETQYF. CDR3 sequence (DNA): TGTGCCAGCAGAGATGGCCGGGAAGAGACCCAGTACTTC.

This clone was observed a handful of times. The chain combines TRBV30 with TRBJ2-1, with 11 bases matching TRBD2. The V segment lost 3 bases and the J segment 2 bases; nucleotides outside the gene matches: 3. Germline CDR1 reads GTSNPN; CDR2 reads SVGIG (reference sequence). This CDR3 comprises 15 residues. The DNA for the CDR3 is TGTGCCTGGAGCCCTAGCGGGAGGACCTACAATGAGCAGTTCTTC. It specifies CAWSPSGRTYNEQFF.

The chain employs TRBV7-8 and TRBJ2-1; tentative D call: TRBD2 (5 bases). V was shortened by 5 bases and J by 1 base, with 12 bases between the two germline ends. The CDR3 has 15 amino acids. Germline lookup yields CDR1 SGHVS and CDR2 FQNEAQ. The CDR3 nucleotides are TGTGCCAGCAGCCGGACTGCGGCGTCCTACAATGAGCAGTTCTTC. This sequence encodes CASSRTAASYNEQFF.

This clone showed up just once. The chain carries TRBV7-3 and TRBJ2-2; 12 bases are shared with TRBD2. Losses at the gene ends were 4 bases for V and 5 bases for J; bases not matched to a gene: 11. CDR1 is SGHTA and CDR2 is FQGTGA in the germline V gene. CDR3 length: 18 residues. The DNA for the CDR3 is TGTGCCAGCAGCTCCCGACTAGCGGGGGACCAGGGAACCGGGGAGCTGTTTTTT. Protein: CASSSRLAGDQGTGELFF. The whole variable domain, filled in from reference TRBV7-3 and TRBJ2-2, reads GAGVSQTPSNKVTEKGKYVELRCDPISGHTALYWYRQSLGQGPEFLIYFQGTGAADDSGLPNDRFFAVRPEGSVSTLKIQRTERGDSAVYLCASSSRLAGDQGTGELFFGEGSRLTVL.

The DNA for the CDR3 is TGTGCCAGCAGCCCCGGACAGGGGGCCTATAATTCACCCCTCCACTTT. Protein product: CASSPGQGAYNSPLHF. V gene TRBV7-3 combines with J gene TRBJ1-6; 10 bases agree with TRBD1. With V trimmed by 5 bases and J by 2 bases, 3 bases remained unmatched. CDR3 size: 16 residues. The germline V gene has CDR1 SGHTA and CDR2 FQGTGA.

V and J are TRBV7-9 and TRBJ2-7, with D hard to call. The length of the CDR3 is 12 residues. Germline V lookup: CDR1 SEHNR, CDR2 FQNEAQ (reference sequence). The V gene lost 1 base and the J gene lost 5 bases, with 6 bases spanning the gap. The CDR3 DNA reads as TGTGCCAGCAGCTTAGGGCCTGACGAGCAGTACTTC. Protein: CASSLGPDEQYF.

V and J are TRBV19 and TRBJ2-1; D uncertain. Looked up from germline, CDR1 is LNHDA and CDR2 is SQIVND (reference sequence). The ends were cut back, 6 bases at V and 0 bases at J, with 12 bases in the middle. The CDR3 totals 15 residues. The CDR3: CASRVVPSSYNEQFF. The CDR3 region has the DNA TGTGCCAGTAGGGTAGTACCGAGCTCCTACAATGAGCAGTTCTTC.

Notes on this clone: This CDR3 is also generated by other DNA sequences in the sample. This rearrangement joins TRBV24-1 to TRBJ1-2; D is undetermined. CDR1 and CDR2 (germline): KGHDR, SFDVKD. This CDR3 comprises 14 residues. V lost 4 bases and J lost 1, with 9 bases in between. The CDR3 DNA sequence: TGTGCCACCAGTGACCCAACAGTTAACTATGGCTACACCTTC. Its protein product is CATSDPTVNYGYTF.